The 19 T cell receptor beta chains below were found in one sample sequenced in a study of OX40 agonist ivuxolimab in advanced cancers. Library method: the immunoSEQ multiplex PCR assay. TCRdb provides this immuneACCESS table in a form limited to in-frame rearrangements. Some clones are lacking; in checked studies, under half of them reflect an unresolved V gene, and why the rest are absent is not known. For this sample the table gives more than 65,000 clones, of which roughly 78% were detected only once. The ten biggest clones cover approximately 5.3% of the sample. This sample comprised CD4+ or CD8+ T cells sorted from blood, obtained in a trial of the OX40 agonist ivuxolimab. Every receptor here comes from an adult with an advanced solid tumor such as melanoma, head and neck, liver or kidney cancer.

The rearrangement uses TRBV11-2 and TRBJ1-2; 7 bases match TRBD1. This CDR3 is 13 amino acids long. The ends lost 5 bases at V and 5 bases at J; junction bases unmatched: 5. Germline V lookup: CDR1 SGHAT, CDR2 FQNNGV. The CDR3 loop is CASSPGTAYGYTF. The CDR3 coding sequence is TGTGCCAGCAGCCCCGGGACAGCTTATGGCTACACCTTC.

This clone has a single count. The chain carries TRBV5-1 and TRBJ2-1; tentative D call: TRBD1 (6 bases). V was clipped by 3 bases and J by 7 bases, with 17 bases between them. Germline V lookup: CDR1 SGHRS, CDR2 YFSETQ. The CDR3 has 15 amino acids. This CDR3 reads CASSSFLTGQNEQFF. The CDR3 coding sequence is TGCGCCAGCAGCTCCTTTTTGACAGGACAAAATGAGCAGTTCTTC.

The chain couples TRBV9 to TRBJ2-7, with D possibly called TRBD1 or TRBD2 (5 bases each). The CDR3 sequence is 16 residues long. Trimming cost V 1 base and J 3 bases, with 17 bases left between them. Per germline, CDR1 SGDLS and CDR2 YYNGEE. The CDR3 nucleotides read TGTGCCAGCAGCGTACGGGAAGGTGGGGGTTACTACGAGCAGTACTTC. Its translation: CASSVREGGGYYEQYF.

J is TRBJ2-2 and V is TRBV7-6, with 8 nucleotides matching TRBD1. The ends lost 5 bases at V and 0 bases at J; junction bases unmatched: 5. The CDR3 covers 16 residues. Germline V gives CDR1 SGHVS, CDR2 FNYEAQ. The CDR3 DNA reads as TGTGCCAGCAGCCCAGGGACAGGTCCGAACACCGGGGAGCTGTTTTTT. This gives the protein CASSPGTGPNTGELFF.

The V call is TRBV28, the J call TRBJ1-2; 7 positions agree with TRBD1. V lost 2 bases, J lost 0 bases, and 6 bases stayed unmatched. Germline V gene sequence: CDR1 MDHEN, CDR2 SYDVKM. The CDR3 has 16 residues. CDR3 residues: CASSLMGTATNYGYTF. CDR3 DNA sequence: TGTGCCAGCAGTTTAATGGGGACAGCTACTAACTATGGCTACACCTTC.

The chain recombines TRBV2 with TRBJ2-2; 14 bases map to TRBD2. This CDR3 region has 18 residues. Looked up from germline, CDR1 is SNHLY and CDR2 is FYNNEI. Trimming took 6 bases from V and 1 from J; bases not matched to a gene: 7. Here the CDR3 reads CASREGLAGARNTGELFF. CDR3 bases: TGTGCCAGCAGGGAGGGACTAGCGGGAGCTCGGAACACCGGGGAGCTGTTTTTT.

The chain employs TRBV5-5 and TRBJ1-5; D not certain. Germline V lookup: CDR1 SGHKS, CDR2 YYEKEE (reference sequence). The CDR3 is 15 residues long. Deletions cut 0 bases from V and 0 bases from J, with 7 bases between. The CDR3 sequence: CASSLGYDSNQPQHF. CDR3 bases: TGTGCCAGCAGCTTGGGTTACGATAGCAATCAGCCCCAGCATTTT.

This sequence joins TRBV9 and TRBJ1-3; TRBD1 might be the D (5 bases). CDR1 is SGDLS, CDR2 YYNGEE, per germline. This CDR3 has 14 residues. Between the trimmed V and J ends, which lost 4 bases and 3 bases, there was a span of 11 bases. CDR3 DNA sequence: TGTGCCAGCAGCATGGGACTGATTGGAAACACCATATATTTT. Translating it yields CASSMGLIGNTIYF.

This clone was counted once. The DNA of the CDR3 is TGCAGCGTTGGGACCACAGATGAGCAGTTCTTC. It translates to CSVGTTDEQFF. The chain links TRBV29-1 to TRBJ2-1; D is uncertain. CDR1 is SQVTM, CDR2 ANQGSEA, per germline. Trimming pared 4 bases from V and 8 bases from J, leaving 9 bases between. This CDR3 has 11 amino acids.

The CDR3 bases are TGTGCCAGCAGCGTAGGGAGACGGGACAGGAATGAAAAACTGTTTTTT. Protein product: CASSVGRRDRNEKLFF. The chain joins TRBV9 to TRBJ1-4, with TRBD1 matching 8 bases. The CDR3 is 16 amino acids. The trim removed 0 bases at V and 5 bases at J, leaving 6 bases unmatched. CDR1 and CDR2 from the germline V gene are SGDLS and YYNGEE.

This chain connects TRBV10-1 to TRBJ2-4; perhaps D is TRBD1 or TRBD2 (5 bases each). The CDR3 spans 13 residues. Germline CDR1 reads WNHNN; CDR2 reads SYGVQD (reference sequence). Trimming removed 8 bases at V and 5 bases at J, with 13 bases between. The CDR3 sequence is CASCLGPQNIQYF. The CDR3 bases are TGCGCCAGCTGTCTGGGACCACAAAACATTCAGTACTTC.

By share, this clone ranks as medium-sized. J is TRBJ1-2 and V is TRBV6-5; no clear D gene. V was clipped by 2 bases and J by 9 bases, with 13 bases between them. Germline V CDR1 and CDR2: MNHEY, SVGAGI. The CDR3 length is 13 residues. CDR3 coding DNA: TGTGCCAGCAGTTACGCGCTAGATGGGAGCTACACCTTC. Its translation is CASSYALDGSYTF.

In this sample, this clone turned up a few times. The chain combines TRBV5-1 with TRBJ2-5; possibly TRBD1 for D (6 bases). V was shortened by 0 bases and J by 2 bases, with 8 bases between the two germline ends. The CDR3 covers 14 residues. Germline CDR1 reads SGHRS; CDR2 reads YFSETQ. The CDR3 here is CASSLVGGQETQYF. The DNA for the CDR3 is TGCGCCAGCAGCTTGGTAGGGGGTCAAGAGACCCAGTACTTC.

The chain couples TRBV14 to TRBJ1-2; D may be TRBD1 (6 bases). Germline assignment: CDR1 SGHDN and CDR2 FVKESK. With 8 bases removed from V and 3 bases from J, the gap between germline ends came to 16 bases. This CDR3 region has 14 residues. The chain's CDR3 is CASAPQGGYYGYTF. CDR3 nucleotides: TGTGCCAGCGCTCCACAAGGGGGTTACTATGGCTACACCTTC.

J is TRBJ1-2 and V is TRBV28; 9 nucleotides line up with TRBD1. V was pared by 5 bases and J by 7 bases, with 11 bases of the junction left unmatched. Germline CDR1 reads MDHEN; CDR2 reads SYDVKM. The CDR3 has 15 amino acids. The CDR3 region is CASSPLAGTGSGYTF. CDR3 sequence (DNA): TGTGCCAGCAGTCCACTGGCCGGGACAGGGAGTGGCTACACCTTC.

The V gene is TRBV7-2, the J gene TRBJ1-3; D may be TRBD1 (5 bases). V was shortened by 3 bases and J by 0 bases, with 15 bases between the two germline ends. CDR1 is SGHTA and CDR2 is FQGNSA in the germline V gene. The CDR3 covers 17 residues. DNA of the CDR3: TGTGCCAGCAGCTTCCAGACAGCGCCAACCTCTGGAAACACCATATATTTT. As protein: CASSFQTAPTSGNTIYF.

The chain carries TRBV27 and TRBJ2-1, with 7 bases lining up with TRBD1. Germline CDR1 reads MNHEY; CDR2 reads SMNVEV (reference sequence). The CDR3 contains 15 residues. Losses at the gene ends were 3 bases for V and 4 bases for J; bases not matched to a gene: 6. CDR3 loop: CASSFAAGGYNEQFF. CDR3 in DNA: TGTGCCAGCAGTTTCGCGGCAGGGGGATACAATGAGCAGTTCTTC.

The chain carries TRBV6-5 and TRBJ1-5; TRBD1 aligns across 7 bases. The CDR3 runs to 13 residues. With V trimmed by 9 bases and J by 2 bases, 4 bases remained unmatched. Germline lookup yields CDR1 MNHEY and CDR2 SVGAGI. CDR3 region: CASRTGGNQPQHF. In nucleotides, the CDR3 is TGTGCCAGTAGAACAGGGGGCAATCAGCCCCAGCATTTT.

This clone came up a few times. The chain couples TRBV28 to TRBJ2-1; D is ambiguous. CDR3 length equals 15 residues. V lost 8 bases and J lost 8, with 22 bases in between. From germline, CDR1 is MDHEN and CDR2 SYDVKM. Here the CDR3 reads CASSRGTVPSDEQFF. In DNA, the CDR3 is TGTGCCAGCTCCCGAGGCACAGTCCCCTCGGATGAGCAGTTCTTC.